The 9 T cell receptor beta chains listed next were all sequenced from one sample in a study of T cell changes during pregnancy in multiple sclerosis. Produced via immunoSEQ multiplex PCR; TCRdb's table is partial and in-frame only. The repertoire holds approximately 87,000 clones, over 80% seen once, with under 0.6% in the top ten. The material sequenced was CD4+ T cells from peripheral blood mononuclear cells, taken in the second trimester of pregnancy. The source is a female donor with multiple sclerosis, enrolled in a pregnancy study.

This sequence joins TRBV7-2 and TRBJ1-1, with D possibly matching TRBD1 (6 bases). In germline, CDR1 is SGHTA, CDR2 FQGNSA. The CDR3 consists of 16 residues. Trimming shortened V by 1 base and J by 7 bases, and 19 bases separated the two germline ends. The CDR3 DNA reads as TGTGCCAGCAGCTTAGGAATAGTAAAAGGACAGAGTGAAGCTTTCTTT. Amino acids: CASSLGIVKGQSEAFF.

The chain recombines TRBV9 with TRBJ2-3; 7 bases are a match to TRBD1. Germline V CDR1 and CDR2: SGDLS, YYNGEE. This CDR3 spans 15 amino acids. V trimming: 4 bases; J trimming: 3 bases; junction bases outside the gene matches: 8. This chain's CDR3 is CASSPRGQTTDTQYF. The CDR3 DNA is TGTGCCAGCAGCCCCAGGGGACAGACAACAGATACGCAGTATTTT.

In this sample, this clone turned up once. This chain connects TRBV7-3 to TRBJ2-7; tentatively, D is TRBD2 (6 bases). Germline CDR1 is SGHTA and CDR2 is FQGTGA. CDR3 length: 16 amino acids. V was pared by 1 base and J by 0 bases, with 13 bases between. CDR3 in DNA: TGTGCCAGCAGCTTAAAAGGCGGGACCAGCTCCTACGAGCAGTACTTC. Its protein is CASSLKGGTSSYEQYF.

This chain connects TRBV5-5 to TRBJ1-5; no clear D gene. The CDR3 spans 15 residues. Between the trimmed V and J ends, which lost 4 bases and 0 bases, there was a span of 11 bases. Germline lookup yields CDR1 SGHKS and CDR2 YYEKEE (reference sequence). CDR3 nucleotides: TGTGCCAGCAGCCCTTATTCCTTTAGCAATCAGCCCCAGCATTTT. It encodes CASSPYSFSNQPQHF. The variable domain in full, completed from reference TRBV5-5 and TRBJ1-5, reads DAGVTQSPTHLIKTRGQQVTLRCSPISGHKSVSWYQQVLGQGPQFIFQYYEKEERGRGNFPDRFSARQFPNYSSELNVNALLLGDSALYLCASSPYSFSNQPQHFGDGTRLSIL.

This chain uses TRBV11-3 with TRBJ2-7; 8 bases map to TRBD1. Germline CDR1 SGHNT, CDR2 YENEEA. The CDR3 length is 14 residues. J lost 6 bases, V lost 6 bases, and 10 bases had no gene match. The CDR3 DNA reads as TGTGCCAGCAGTCGTCGGACAGGGTCGGGCGAGCAGTACTTC. It encodes CASSRRTGSGEQYF.

J is TRBJ1-6 and V is TRBV11-2; D is undetermined. CDR3 length: 14 residues. Germline CDR1 is SGHAT and CDR2 is FQNNGV. V was trimmed by 1 base and J by 7 bases, leaving 8 bases between them. Here the CDR3 reads CASSLVRLNSPLHF. CDR3 bases: TGTGCCAGCAGCTTAGTACGGTTAAATTCACCCCTCCACTTT.

The chain is built from TRBV5-6 and TRBJ2-5; D not resolved. Trimming shortened V by 6 bases and J by 5 bases, and 14 bases separated the two germline ends. CDR3 size: 13 residues. Germline V gene lookup returns CDR1 SGHDT and CDR2 YYEEEE. CDR3 sequence reads: CASTEQNVETQYF. The CDR3 DNA is TGTGCCAGCACCGAACAGAATGTTGAGACCCAGTACTTC.

The chain uses TRBV6-5 and TRBJ2-3, with D hard to call. V was cut by 8 bases and J by 2 bases, with 17 bases left in between. The CDR3 is made up of 15 amino acids. In germline, CDR1 is MNHEY, CDR2 SVGAGI. For the CDR3, the DNA is TGTGCCAGCGGCAGGTCCCGATCCTCCACAGATACGCAGTATTTT. Amino acids: CASGRSRSSTDTQYF.

V usage is TRBV7-3 and J usage is TRBJ1-6; 7 bases align to TRBD1. Germline CDR1 SGHTA, CDR2 FQGTGA. The CDR3 is 14 residues long. After removal of 5 bases from V and 5 bases from J, the junction contained 3 bases not matched to a gene. CDR3 nucleotides: TGTGCCAGCAGCCCGACAGGGAATAATTCACCCCTCCACTTT. It translates to CASSPTGNNSPLHF. Together with reference TRBV7-3 and TRBJ1-6, the CDR3 gives the full variable domain: GAGVSQTPSNKVTEKGKYVELRCDPISGHTALYWYRQSLGQGPEFLIYFQGTGAADDSGLPNDRFFAVRPEGSVSTLKIQRTERGDSAVYLCASSPTGNNSPLHFGNGTRLTVT.